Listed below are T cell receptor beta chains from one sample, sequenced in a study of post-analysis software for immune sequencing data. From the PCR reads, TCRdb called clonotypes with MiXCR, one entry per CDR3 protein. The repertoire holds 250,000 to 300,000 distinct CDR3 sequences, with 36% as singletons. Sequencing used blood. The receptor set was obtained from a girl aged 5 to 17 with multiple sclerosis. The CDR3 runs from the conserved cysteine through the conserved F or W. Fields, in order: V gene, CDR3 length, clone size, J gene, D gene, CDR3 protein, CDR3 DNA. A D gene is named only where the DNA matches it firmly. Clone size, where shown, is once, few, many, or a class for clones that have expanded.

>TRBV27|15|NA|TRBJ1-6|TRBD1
CASSRQGEYNSPLHF
TGTGCCAGCAGTAGACAGGGGGAGTATAATTCACCCCTCCACTTT
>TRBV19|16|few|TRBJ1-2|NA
CASLAGENSPTYGYTF
TGTGCCAGTCTAGCCGGCGAAAATTCTCCCACCTATGGCTACACCTTC
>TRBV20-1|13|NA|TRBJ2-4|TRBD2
CSTRASGYNEQYF
TGCAGTACTAGAGCTAGCGGGTACAATGAGCAGTACTTC
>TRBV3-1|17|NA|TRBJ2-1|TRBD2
CASSQDTWRGGRNEQFF
TGTGCCAGCAGCCAAGATACGTGGCGGGGGGGCCGGAATGAGCAGTTCTTC
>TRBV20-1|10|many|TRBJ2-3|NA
CSSEAGTQYF
TGCAGTTCTGAGGCGGGTACGCAGTATTTT
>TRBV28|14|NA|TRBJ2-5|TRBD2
CASSLGNGEGTQYF
TGTGCCAGCAGTCTTGGGAATGGGGAGGGGACCCAGTACTTC
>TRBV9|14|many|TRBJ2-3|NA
CASSESVGTDTQYF
TGTGCCAGCAGCGAATCCGTCGGCACAGATACGCAGTATTTT
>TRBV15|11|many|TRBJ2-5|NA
CATTSGGTQYF
TGTGCCACCACTTCTGGTGGGACCCAGTACTTC
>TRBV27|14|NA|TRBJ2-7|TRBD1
CASSLRTGGSEQYF
TGTGCCAGCAGTTTAAGGACAGGGGGCTCCGAGCAGTACTTC
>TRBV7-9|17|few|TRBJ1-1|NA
CASSPPWGSGMNTEAFF
TGTGCCAGCAGCCCGCCTTGGGGCAGTGGAATGAACACTGAAGCTTTCTTT
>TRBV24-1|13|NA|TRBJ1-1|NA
CATSDRTGTEAFF
TGTGCCACCAGTGATCGGACTGGGACTGAAGCTTTCTTT
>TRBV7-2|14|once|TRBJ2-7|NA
CASSLQRGHYEQYF
TGTGCCAGCAGCTTGCAAAGGGGTCACTACGAGCAGTACTTC
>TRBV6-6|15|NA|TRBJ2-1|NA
CASSEIGADYNEQFF
TGTGCCAGCAGCGAAATCGGGGCTGACTACAATGAGCAGTTCTTC
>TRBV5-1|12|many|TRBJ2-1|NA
CASSLAVNEQFF
TGCGCCAGCAGCTTGGCCGTCAATGAGCAGTTCTTC
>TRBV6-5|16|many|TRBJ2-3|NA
CASSLGLAGSADTQYF
TGTGCCAGCAGCCTCGGGCTAGCCGGATCAGCAGATACGCAGTATTTT
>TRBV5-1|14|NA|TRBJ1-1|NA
CASSLTTSNTEAFF
TGCGCCAGCAGCTTGACAACCTCGAACACTGAAGCTTTCTTT
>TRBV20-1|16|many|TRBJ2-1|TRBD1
CSARDRDRGDYNEQFF
TGCAGTGCTAGAGATCGAGACAGGGGGGACTACAATGAGCAGTTCTTC
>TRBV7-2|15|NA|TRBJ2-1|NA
CASSLVSAPVNEQFF
TGTGCCAGCAGCTTAGTTAGCGCCCCCGTCAATGAGCAGTTCTTC
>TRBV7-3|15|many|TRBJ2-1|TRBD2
CASSFRASGNGEQFF
TGTGCCAGCAGCTTTCGTGCTAGCGGGAACGGTGAGCAGTTCTTC
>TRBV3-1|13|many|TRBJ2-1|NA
CASSQAPSREQFF
TGTGCCAGCAGCCAAGCTCCAAGCAGGGAGCAGTTCTTC
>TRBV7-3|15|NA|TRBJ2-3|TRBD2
CASSKLAGVGDTQYF
TGTGCCAGCAGCAAACTAGCGGGAGTTGGTGATACGCAGTATTTT
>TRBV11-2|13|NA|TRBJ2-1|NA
CASSFYLHNEQFF
TGTGCCAGCAGCTTTTACCTGCACAATGAGCAGTTCTTC
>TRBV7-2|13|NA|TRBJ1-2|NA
CASSLVGAVGYTF
TGTGCCAGCAGCTTAGTTGGAGCCGTTGGCTACACCTTC
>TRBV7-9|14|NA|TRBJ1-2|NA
CASSPRAGRYGYTF
TGTGCCAGCAGCCCGCGGGCCGGTCGATATGGCTACACCTTC
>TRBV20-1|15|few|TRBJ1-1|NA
CSASPQGIRNTEAFF
TGCAGTGCCTCTCCACAGGGAATTCGGAACACTGAAGCTTTCTTT
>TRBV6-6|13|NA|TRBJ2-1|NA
CASTGTGSNEQFF
TGTGCCAGCACCGGGACTGGCTCGAATGAGCAGTTCTTC